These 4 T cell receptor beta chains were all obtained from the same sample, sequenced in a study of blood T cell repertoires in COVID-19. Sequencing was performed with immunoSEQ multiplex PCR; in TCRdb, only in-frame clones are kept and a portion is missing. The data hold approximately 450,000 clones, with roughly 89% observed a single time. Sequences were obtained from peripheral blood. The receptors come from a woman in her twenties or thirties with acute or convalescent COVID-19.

This chain's CDR3 is CAISEAQETQYF. In DNA, the CDR3 is TGTGCCATCAGTGAAGCACAAGAGACCCAGTACTTC. J is TRBJ2-5 and V is TRBV10-3; D gene ambiguous. Germline V gene data show CDR1 as ENHRY and CDR2 as SYGVKD. V was trimmed by 3 bases and J by 2 bases, leaving 4 bases between them. CDR3 size: 12 residues.

The chain's CDR3 is CATSDSRLASLYTQYF. The CDR3 region has the DNA TGTGCCACCAGTGACTCCAGACTAGCTTCGTTATATACGCAGTATTTT. The rearrangement links TRBV24-1 to TRBJ2-3, with 7 bases identical to TRBD2. Germline V gene sequence: CDR1 KGHDR, CDR2 SFDVKD. V trimming: 4 bases; J trimming: 7 bases; junction bases outside the gene matches: 13. The CDR3 totals 16 residues.

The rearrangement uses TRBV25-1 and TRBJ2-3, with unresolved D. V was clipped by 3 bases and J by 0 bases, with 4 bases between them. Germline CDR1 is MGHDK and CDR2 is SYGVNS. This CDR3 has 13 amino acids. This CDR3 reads CASSDLSTDTQYF. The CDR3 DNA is TGTGCCAGCAGTGATCTGAGCACAGATACGCAGTATTTT.

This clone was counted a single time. CDR3 residues: CASSLALPGNYGYTF. In DNA form, the CDR3 reads TGTGCCAGCAGCTTAGCCCTTCCAGGGAACTATGGCTACACCTTC. The chain has TRBV11-2 and TRBJ1-2, with D perhaps TRBD1 (5 bases). Germline assignment: CDR1 SGHAT and CDR2 FQNNGV. The length of the CDR3 is 15 residues. V lost 1 base, J lost 2 bases, and 11 bases lay in between.